This T cell receptor (beta chain) is drawn from a study of Graves' ophthalmopathy and Graves' hyperthyroidism. Study conclusions and caveats: A majority of expanded thyroid clonotypes exceeding 0.001 frequency were likewise present in blood.

Patients in the hyperthyroidism group, adults aged 18 to 65, were newly diagnosed, under 2 months' duration. The diagnosis combined clinical symptoms, thyroxine, TRAb, thyroid ultrasound and orbital computed tomography scans. This clonotype was counted ten times or more. The antigen is not known. TCR beta CDR3 amplification used RNA transcripts. First-round RT-PCR with HTBI primers preceded a second-round multiplex PCR. TCRdb redid the calling of the multiplex PCR reads with MiXCR, one entry per CDR3 protein. The profile shows about 550,000 distinct CDR3 sequences, under 40% of them singletons. CDR3 size: 17 residues. The germline V gene encodes CDR1 SNHLY and CDR2 FYNNEI. The germline V and J ends were trimmed by 6 bases and 6 bases, with 24 bases remaining between them.

The sample taken for sequencing was peripheral blood or thyroid tissue (not recorded which). The chain employs TRBV2 and TRBJ1-5, with D possibly being TRBD1 (5 bases). The source is an adult man with Graves' hyperthyroidism. The CDR3 protein is CASSPTPGGWVLQPQHF. The CDR3 bases are TGTGCCAGCAGCCCTACCCCTGGGGGGTGGGTTCTTCAGCCCCAGCATTTT.